The next 13 T cell receptor beta chains were all read from a single sample in a study of blood T cell repertoires in COVID-19. TCRdb keeps only in-frame clones here, not all; method: immunoSEQ multiplex PCR. The data contain 150,000 to 200,000 clones, approximately 86% of them seen just once; the ten biggest clones take up 6.5% to 8.5%. The material sequenced was peripheral blood. The receptor source for this set is a woman in her thirties or forties with COVID-19, enrolled during active disease.

This chain uses TRBV10-3 with TRBJ1-2; no clear D. Trimming took off 8 bases at V and 7 bases at J, with 26 bases between the two ends. Per the germline V gene, CDR1 is ENHRY and CDR2 is SYGVKD. The CDR3 length is 16 residues. The CDR3 bases are TGTGCCATCTCTAGCAGCCGGAGGAGGCGAGAGCGTGGCTACACCTTC. It yields the protein CAISSSRRRRERGYTF.

The chain carries TRBV13 and TRBJ1-2; D may be TRBD1 (6 bases). V was pared by 3 bases and J by 9 bases, with 14 bases between. CDR1 PRHDT and CDR2 FYEKMQ come from the germline V gene (reference sequence). The CDR3 runs 13 residues. CDR3 amino acids: CASSLGARDSYTF. As DNA, the CDR3 is TGTGCCAGCAGCTTGGGGGCCCGTGACAGCTACACCTTC.

The chain links TRBV28 to TRBJ1-2; D is ambiguous. Germline V gene sequence: CDR1 MDHEN, CDR2 SYDVKM. Trimming cost V 5 bases and J 0 bases, with 7 bases left between them. This CDR3 has 13 residues. The CDR3 nucleotides are TGTGCCAGCAGTGGAGGGACTAACTATGGCTACACCTTC. Its protein is CASSGGTNYGYTF.

A single count supports this clone. The chain couples TRBV6-5 to TRBJ1-1; 7 positions match TRBD1. After removal of 6 bases from V and 7 bases from J, the junction contained 8 bases not matched to a gene. Germline V gene lookup returns CDR1 MNHEY and CDR2 SVGAGI. The CDR3 extends over 13 amino acids. The CDR3 loop is CASRLVRDSEAFF. CDR3 DNA sequence: TGTGCCAGCAGACTCGTCCGGGACAGTGAAGCTTTCTTT.

The chain joins TRBV4-1 to TRBJ1-3; D unclear. The CDR3 is 18 residues long. Trimming cost V 0 bases and J 2 bases, with 17 bases left between them. Per the germline V gene, CDR1 is MGHRA and CDR2 is YSYEKL. The chain's CDR3 is CASSQEAHSRFAGNTIYF. CDR3 in DNA: TGCGCCAGCAGCCAAGAAGCCCACTCGAGGTTTGCTGGAAACACCATATATTTT.

The chain carries TRBV19 and TRBJ2-1, with unresolved D. CDR1 and CDR2 (germline): LNHDA, SQIVND (reference sequence). CDR3 length: 13 amino acids. The germline V and J ends were trimmed by 1 base and 9 bases, with 10 bases remaining between them. CDR3 amino acids: CASSIGSSAEQFF. The DNA of the CDR3 is TGTGCCAGTAGTATAGGTTCCAGCGCTGAGCAGTTCTTC.

V is TRBV29-1 and J is TRBJ1-3; D remains ambiguous. V gave up 4 bases and J gave up 0 bases, with 7 bases separating them. The CDR3 contains 13 residues. Per germline, CDR1 SQVTM and CDR2 ANQGSEA. CDR3 region: CSVVGGSGNTIYF. The CDR3, as DNA: TGCAGCGTTGTCGGAGGCTCTGGAAACACCATATATTTT.

The chain joins TRBV7-3 to TRBJ1-6; the D is unclear. The CDR3 sequence is 16 residues long. V was shortened by 3 bases and J by 10 bases, with 19 bases between the two germline ends. Germline V gene sequence: CDR1 SGHTA, CDR2 FQGTGA. The CDR3 DNA reads as TGTGCCAGCAGCTTGGGTGGTGGATCAGGCGTCTCACCCCTCCACTTT. It codes for CASSLGGGSGVSPLHF.

The chain combines TRBV2 with TRBJ2-2; a weak D match, TRBD2 (5 bases). The CDR3 has 12 amino acids. Trimming removed 5 bases at V and 6 bases at J, with 7 bases between. Germline V lookup: CDR1 SNHLY, CDR2 FYNNEI. The CDR3: CASSSGAGELFF. As DNA, the CDR3 is TGTGCCAGCAGTTCCGGGGCCGGGGAGCTGTTTTTT. The full variable domain, completed using reference TRBV2 and TRBJ2-2, is EPEVTQTPSHQVTQMGQEVILRCVPISNHLYFYWYRQILGQKVEFLVSFYNNEISEKSEIFDDQFSVERPDGSNFTLKIRSTKLEDSAMYFCASSSGAGELFFGEGSRLTVL.

The J gene is TRBJ2-1, the V gene TRBV19, with a possible D match to TRBD2 (5 bases). CDR1 LNHDA and CDR2 SQIVND come from the germline V gene (reference sequence). The CDR3 extends over 17 amino acids. The V gene lost 3 bases and the J gene lost 8 bases, with 23 bases spanning the gap. The CDR3 bases are TGTGCCAGTAGTATCCGACTGTGGGAGAGGTTCCCCGATGAGCAGTTCTTC. Translating it yields CASSIRLWERFPDEQFF.

This clone was counted a single time. The chain employs TRBV29-1 and TRBJ1-2, with no clear D. Germline V gives CDR1 SQVTM, CDR2 ANQGSEA. The CDR3 contains 15 residues. Trimming cost V 5 bases and J 2 bases, with 18 bases left between them. The CDR3 DNA reads TGCAGCGTTCTTGGTGGAGGGTCGCTGAACTATGGCTACACCTTC. Amino acid sequence: CSVLGGGSLNYGYTF.

V usage is TRBV5-4 and J usage is TRBJ2-1; 7 bases are a match to TRBD1. Germline lookup yields CDR1 SGHNT and CDR2 YYREEE (reference sequence). Trimming removed 1 base from V and 3 bases from J; junction bases left unmatched: 4. CDR3 size: 15 residues. The CDR3 DNA reads TGTGCCAGCAGCTTGCCGACAGGGAACTACAATGAGCAGTTCTTC. Residues: CASSLPTGNYNEQFF.

The V call is TRBV2, the J call TRBJ2-3; 14 bases are shared with TRBD2. Germline values: CDR1 SNHLY, CDR2 FYNNEI. The CDR3 runs to 15 residues. Germline trimming cut 8 bases from V and 3 bases from J; bases unmatched to any gene: 4. The CDR3 is CASLRTSGRTDTQYF. CDR3 DNA: TGTGCCAGCCTCAGGACTAGCGGGAGGACAGATACGCAGTATTTT.